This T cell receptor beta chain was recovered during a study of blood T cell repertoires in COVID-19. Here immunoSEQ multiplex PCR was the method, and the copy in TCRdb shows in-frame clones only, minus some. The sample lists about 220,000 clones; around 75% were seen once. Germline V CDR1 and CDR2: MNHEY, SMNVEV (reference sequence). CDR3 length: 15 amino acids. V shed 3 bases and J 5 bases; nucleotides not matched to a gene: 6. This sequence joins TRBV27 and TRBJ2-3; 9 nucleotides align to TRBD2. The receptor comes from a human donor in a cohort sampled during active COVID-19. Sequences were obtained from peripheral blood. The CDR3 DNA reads TGTGCCAGCAGTTTTCGCGGGAGGGCCATAGATACGCAGTATTTT. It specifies CASSFRGRAIDTQYF.